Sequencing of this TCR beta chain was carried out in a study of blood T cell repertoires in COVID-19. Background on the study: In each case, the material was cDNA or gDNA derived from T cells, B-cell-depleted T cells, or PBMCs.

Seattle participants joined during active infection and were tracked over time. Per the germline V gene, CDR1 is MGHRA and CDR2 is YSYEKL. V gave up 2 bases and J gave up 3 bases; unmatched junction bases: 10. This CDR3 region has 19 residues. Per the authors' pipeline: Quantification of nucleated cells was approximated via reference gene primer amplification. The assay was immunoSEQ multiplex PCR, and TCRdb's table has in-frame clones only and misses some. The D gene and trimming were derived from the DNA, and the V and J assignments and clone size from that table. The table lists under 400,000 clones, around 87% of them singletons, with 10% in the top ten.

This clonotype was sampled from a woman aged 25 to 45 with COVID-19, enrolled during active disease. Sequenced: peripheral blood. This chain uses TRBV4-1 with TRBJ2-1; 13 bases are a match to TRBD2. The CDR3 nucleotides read TGCGCCAGCAGCCAACGGGCAAGGGGACTAGCGGGGATCTACAATGAGCAGTTCTTC. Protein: CASSQRARGLAGIYNEQFF.